The clone carrying this TCR beta chain came up once. What it recognizes is unknown. This CDR3 spans 16 amino acids. Germline assignment: CDR1 SGHRS and CDR2 YFSETQ. V shed 2 bases and J shed 0 bases, with 11 bases lying between them. The second PCR ran 7 to 11 cycles with a sample-barcoded 5' primer and J-beta primers. TCRdb re-called the 5' RACE reads with MiXCR, one entry per CDR3 protein. The sample comprises about 1.8 million distinct CDR3 sequences, around 48% of which are singletons, and 2.1% rests with the top ten. The data were obtained in a study of blood T cells in healthy people across ages. Study results and limitations: Per-million-T-cell TCR beta diversity fell roughly linearly with age.

The donors, aged roughly 6 to 95, were healthy Caucasians from Russia. PBMCs numbering at least 6.5 million were isolated per sample. The chain carries TRBV5-1 and TRBJ1-4; D is undetermined. The source of this sequence is a woman aged 40 to 50 in good health. The material sequenced was blood. In DNA, the CDR3 is TGCGCCAGCAGCTTCGGGGAGGATACAACTAATGAAAAACTGTTTTTT. Protein product: CASSFGEDTTNEKLFF.